The 29 T cell receptor beta chains below all came from one sample that was sequenced in a study of blood T cell repertoires in COVID-19. Repertoires were generated with immunoSEQ multiplex PCR, while TCRdb's copy carries only in-frame clones and drops some. The sample records 70,000 or so clones, roughly 80% being singletons. The sequenced sample was peripheral blood. These receptors all stem from a man aged 55 to 69 with acute or convalescent COVID-19.

This clone was counted only a few times. The rearrangement uses TRBV7-2 and TRBJ1-2; maybe TRBD1 (6 bases). Trimming took 3 bases from V and 4 from J, leaving 12 bases between them. CDR3 length: 14 residues. CDR1 SGHTA and CDR2 FQGNSA come from the germline V gene. The CDR3 DNA is TGTGCCAGCAGCTTGTCGGAAGGGGGCTATGGCTACACCTTC. Translation gives CASSLSEGGYGYTF. Full variable domain (rest looked up from reference TRBV7-2 and TRBJ1-2): GAGVSQSPSNKVTEKGKDVELRCDPISGHTALYWYRQSLGQGLEFLIYFQGNSAPDKSGLPSDRFSAERTGGSVSTLTIQRTQQEDSAVYLCASSLSEGGYGYTFGSGTRLTVV.

The chain has TRBV7-2 and TRBJ1-2, with a weak D call TRBD1 (5 bases). The CDR3 length is 16 residues. Germline CDR1 SGHTA, CDR2 FQGNSA. Trimming removed 0 bases at V and 0 bases at J, with 11 bases between. DNA of the CDR3: TGTGCCAGCAGCTTAGCGGGGGGTAGCACTAACTATGGCTACACCTTC. Its protein product is CASSLAGGSTNYGYTF. Complete variable domain (other parts from reference TRBV7-2 and TRBJ1-2): GAGVSQSPSNKVTEKGKDVELRCDPISGHTALYWYRQSLGQGLEFLIYFQGNSAPDKSGLPSDRFSAERTGGSVSTLTIQRTQQEDSAVYLCASSLAGGSTNYGYTFGSGTRLTVV.

This clone was observed a single time. The chain recombines TRBV7-3 with TRBJ2-1; 7 bases align to TRBD2. V shed 5 bases, J shed 5 bases, and the junction held 15 bases outside the gene matches. The CDR3 spans 17 residues. Germline loops: CDR1 SGHTA, CDR2 FQGTGA. DNA of the CDR3: TGTGCCAGCAGCCTAGCAGTGGGGGGGAATAGCGACAATGAGCAGTTCTTC. Translating it yields CASSLAVGGNSDNEQFF.

V and J are TRBV4-1 and TRBJ2-1, with D perhaps matching TRBD2 (7 bases). Germline CDR1 and CDR2: MGHRA and YSYEKL. The V end lost 4 bases, the J end lost 10 bases, and 14 bases lay between the germline ends. The CDR3 sequence is 13 residues long. The CDR3 loop reads CASSRGGDTEQFF. CDR3 coding DNA: TGCGCCAGCAGCCGGGGAGGGGACACCGAGCAGTTCTTC.

V gene TRBV10-3 combines with J gene TRBJ1-1; D remains unclear. Germline V gene lookup returns CDR1 ENHRY and CDR2 SYGVKD. The ends were cut back, 7 bases at V and 4 bases at J, with 13 bases in the middle. The CDR3 extends over 13 amino acids. The CDR3 protein is CAITPRPGTEAFF. CDR3 sequence (DNA): TGTGCCATCACCCCCCGCCCAGGCACTGAAGCTTTCTTT.

This clone is a singleton in its sample. The junction shows a germline mismatch at one end, possibly a read error. Distinct nucleotide sequences in the sample also encode this CDR3. V is TRBV4-2 and J is TRBJ2-7, with D possibly TRBD1 on 6 matching bases. From germline, CDR1 is LGHNA and CDR2 YNFKEQ. This CDR3 region has 15 residues. CDR3 protein: CASSQATGSRYEQYF. In nucleotides, the CDR3 is TGTGCCAGTAGCCAAGCGACAGGATCACGCTACGAGCAGTACTTC.

The V gene is TRBV18, the J gene TRBJ2-1, with TRBD1 matching over 10 bases. Trimming at V came to 5 bases and at J to 7 bases, leaving 8 bases not matched to a gene. The germline V gene encodes CDR1 KGHSH and CDR2 LQKENI. The CDR3 spans 15 residues. CDR3 DNA sequence: TGTGCCAGCTCATCGACAGGGGGCGCTTATAATGAGCAGTTCTTC. Protein: CASSSTGGAYNEQFF. Full variable domain (remainder filled in from reference TRBV18 and TRBJ2-1): NAGVMQNPRHLVRRRGQEARLRCSPMKGHSHVYWYRQLPEEGLKFMVYLQKENIIDESGMPKERFSAEFPKEGPSILRIQQVVRGDSAAYFCASSSTGGAYNEQFFGPGTRLTVL.

This clone has more than one count but fewer than ten. The J gene is TRBJ1-3, the V gene TRBV10-3; no definite D call. With 2 bases removed from V and 1 base from J, the gap between germline ends came to 12 bases. Germline V lookup: CDR1 ENHRY, CDR2 SYGVKD. The CDR3 contains 16 residues. The CDR3 spells CAISEGRALSGNTIYF. In nucleotides, the CDR3 is TGTGCCATCAGTGAGGGGCGGGCCTTATCTGGAAACACCATATATTTT.

The rearrangement joins TRBV25-1 to TRBJ2-7; 7 positions match TRBD2. CDR1 MGHDK and CDR2 SYGVNS come from the germline V gene. V shed 0 bases and J 8 bases; nucleotides not matched to a gene: 4. The CDR3 consists of 13 residues. CDR3: CASSEYRAGKQYF. The CDR3 nucleotides read TGTGCCAGCAGTGAATATAGAGCGGGGAAGCAGTACTTC.

This clone was counted a few times. The J gene is TRBJ1-6, the V gene TRBV27; possible D gene TRBD1, 6 bases. The CDR3 extends over 14 amino acids. V shed 4 bases and J shed 7 bases, with 11 bases lying between them. Looked up from germline, CDR1 is MNHEY and CDR2 is SMNVEV (reference sequence). CDR3 region: CASSSRDKNSPLHF. The CDR3 nucleotides are TGTGCCAGCAGTTCCCGGGACAAGAATTCACCCCTCCACTTT.

In nucleotides, the CDR3 is TGTGCCAGCTCTCCAATGGCGGCCTCCTACAATGAGCAGTTCTTC. This codes for CASSPMAASYNEQFF. This chain links TRBV18 with TRBJ2-1, with D unresolved. This CDR3 is 15 amino acids long. Trimming left V 6 bases short and J 0 bases short, with 12 bases between. The germline V gene encodes CDR1 KGHSH and CDR2 LQKENI.

Notes on this clone: Other DNA variants within this sample encode the same CDR3. The chain has TRBV19 and TRBJ1-5; D possibly corresponds to TRBD1 (5 bases). Germline V CDR1 and CDR2: LNHDA, SQIVND (reference sequence). The germline V and J ends were trimmed by 5 bases and 0 bases, with 11 bases remaining between them. The CDR3 sequence is 15 residues long. The CDR3 region has the DNA TGTGCCAGTAGTCCCGACAGTTATAGCAATCAGCCCCAGCATTTT. Translation: CASSPDSYSNQPQHF.

The rearrangement uses TRBV7-8 and TRBJ2-1; D might be TRBD1 (6 bases). The V end was cut by 5 bases, the J end by 5 bases, with 13 bases between. The CDR3 runs to 14 residues. Germline-derived CDR1 and CDR2 are SGHVS and FQNEAQ. DNA of the CDR3: TGTGCCAGCAGCGTCAAACAGGGAAACAATGAGCAGTTCTTC. This translates into CASSVKQGNNEQFF.

This clone was picked up a small number of times. The identical CDR3 is also encoded by other nucleotide sequences in the sample. The J gene is TRBJ2-7, the V gene TRBV5-1, with 9 bases identical to TRBD2. Germline values: CDR1 SGHRS, CDR2 YFSETQ. The CDR3 is 15 amino acids. The trim removed 0 bases at V and 1 base at J, leaving 2 bases unmatched. CDR3: CASSLGLAASYEQYF. The CDR3 DNA follows: TGCGCCAGCAGCTTGGGACTAGCGGCATCCTACGAGCAGTACTTC.

The chain employs TRBV7-8 and TRBJ1-2, with D possibly being TRBD1 (5 bases). This CDR3 region has 16 residues. The V gene's germline CDR1 is SGHVS and CDR2 FQNEAQ. Trimming pared 1 base from V and 1 base from J, leaving 13 bases between. The CDR3 sequence is CASSLVSGALNYGYTF. The CDR3 coding sequence is TGTGCCAGCAGCTTAGTTTCTGGGGCGCTTAACTATGGCTACACCTTC.

CDR3 coding DNA: TGTGCCAGCAGCGTCAGCTCTGGAAACACCATATATTTT. This gives the protein CASSVSSGNTIYF. The chain carries TRBV3-1 (or the pseudogene TRBV3-2) and TRBJ1-3; D remains ambiguous. This CDR3 comprises 13 residues. V shed 5 bases and J shed 0 bases, with 5 bases lying between them. The V gene's germline CDR1 is LGHDT and CDR2 YNNKEL (reference sequence).

Only a few counts were recorded for this clone. The chain employs TRBV7-2 and TRBJ1-1; 8 bases align to TRBD1. This CDR3 region has 15 residues. Germline-derived CDR1 and CDR2 are SGHTA and FQGNSA. V lost 5 bases, J lost 5 bases, and 10 bases stayed unmatched. The CDR3 bases are TGTGCCAGCAGCATATGGACAGGGCTTAGGACTGAAGCTTTCTTT. This sequence encodes CASSIWTGLRTEAFF.

This clone was recorded only once. V usage is TRBV19 and J usage is TRBJ1-1, with TRBD1 matching 7 bases. In germline, CDR1 is LNHDA, CDR2 SQIVND (reference sequence). This CDR3 spans 14 amino acids. The ends lost 3 bases at V and 5 bases at J; junction bases unmatched: 6. The CDR3 loop reads CASSMRGLYTEAFF. CDR3 bases: TGTGCCAGTAGTATGAGGGGGCTGTATACTGAAGCTTTCTTT.

V and J are TRBV18 and TRBJ1-1, with D perhaps TRBD1 (5 bases). Germline-derived CDR1 and CDR2 are KGHSH and LQKENI. CDR3 size: 16 residues. Trimming left V 3 bases short and J 10 bases short, with 24 bases between. CDR3 amino acids: CASSPQGRDRWEGAFF. CDR3 in DNA: TGTGCCAGCTCACCTCAAGGGCGGGACCGGTGGGAAGGAGCTTTCTTT.

The chain links TRBV7-2 to TRBJ2-1, with 9 bases identical to TRBD2. Germline loops: CDR1 SGHTA, CDR2 FQGNSA. The CDR3 loop spans 14 amino acids. The V gene end was trimmed by 1 base and the J gene end by 12 bases; junction bases not matched to a gene: 7. This CDR3 reads CASSLEASGVGQFF. For the CDR3, the DNA is TGTGCCAGCAGCTTAGAGGCTAGCGGGGTGGGGCAGTTCTTC.

In its sample, this clone was seen a few times. The chain has TRBV11-2 and TRBJ2-7; 7 positions match TRBD2. Germline V CDR1 and CDR2: SGHAT, FQNNGV. The J segment lost 0 bases and the V segment lost 4 bases, leaving 6 bases of the junction unmatched. CDR3 size: 15 residues. The CDR3: CASSSRTRSSYEQYF. CDR3 sequence (DNA): TGTGCCAGCAGCTCCCGGACTAGGAGCTCCTACGAGCAGTACTTC.

V gene TRBV29-1 combines with J gene TRBJ2-1; TRBD1 matches at 11 bases. This CDR3 contains 14 residues. Germline assignment: CDR1 SQVTM and CDR2 ANQGSEA. V trimming: 4 bases; J trimming: 4 bases; junction bases outside the gene matches: 3. CDR3 residues: CSVAGTGGYNEQFF. The CDR3 DNA sequence: TGCAGCGTTGCCGGGACAGGGGGTTACAATGAGCAGTTCTTC.

This clone was counted only a few times. V usage is TRBV2 and J usage is TRBJ1-6; 7 bases are a match to TRBD1. With 3 bases clipped from V and 10 bases from J, the junction kept 9 bases outside the gene matches. CDR1 and CDR2 from the germline V gene are SNHLY and FYNNEI. The CDR3 totals 15 residues. In nucleotides, the CDR3 is TGTGCCAGCAGTGAGGTACAGGGGAAAAGGTCACCCCTCCACTTT. It translates to CASSEVQGKRSPLHF.

This clone was recorded a few times. This sequence joins TRBV19 and TRBJ1-5, with D hard to call. The V gene's germline CDR1 is LNHDA and CDR2 SQIVND (reference sequence). V was cut by 7 bases and J by 0 bases, with 7 bases left in between. This CDR3 comprises 13 residues. CDR3 bases: TGTGCCAGTACTGAGTATAGCAATCAGCCCCAGCATTTT. This codes for CASTEYSNQPQHF. Combining the CDR3 with reference TRBV19 and TRBJ1-5 gives the whole variable domain DGGITQSPKYLFRKEGQNVTLSCEQNLNHDAMYWYRQDPGQGLRLIYYSQIVNDFQKGDIAEGYSVSREKKESFPLTVTSAQKNPTAFYLCASTEYSNQPQHFGDGTRLSIL.

This clone was observed a handful of times. V is TRBV29-1 and J is TRBJ1-1; 10 bases align to TRBD1. Trimming cost V 5 bases and J 1 base; bases outside gene matches: 4. Germline CDR1 SQVTM, CDR2 ANQGSEA. This CDR3 region has 14 residues. The CDR3 protein is CSVNRDRGNTEAFF. The CDR3 bases are TGCAGCGTTAACCGGGACAGGGGGAACACTGAAGCTTTCTTT.

This clone was detected only a few times. This chain uses TRBV7-9 with TRBJ1-2; 9 bases are a match to TRBD1. Germline trimming cut 4 bases from V and 6 bases from J; bases unmatched to any gene: 3. Germline-derived CDR1 and CDR2 are SEHNR and FQNEAQ (reference sequence). This CDR3 is 13 amino acids long. CDR3 sequence reads: CASSSDRGHGYTF. In DNA form, the CDR3 reads TGTGCCAGCAGCTCGGACAGGGGCCATGGCTACACCTTC. Full variable domain (rest looked up from reference TRBV7-9 and TRBJ1-2): DTGVSQNPRHKITKRGQNVTFRCDPISEHNRLYWYRQTLGQGPEFLTYFQNEAQLEKSRLLSDRFSAERPKGSFSTLEIQRTEQGDSAMYLCASSSDRGHGYTFGSGTRLTVV.

J is TRBJ1-1 and V is TRBV18, with 10 bases lining up with TRBD1. Germline V lookup: CDR1 KGHSH, CDR2 LQKENI. The CDR3 consists of 18 residues. V lost 3 bases to trimming and J lost 1 base; unmatched junction nucleotides: 11. The CDR3 is CASSPRQGARSRNTEAFF. CDR3 DNA sequence: TGTGCCAGCTCACCTCGACAGGGGGCGCGAAGTAGGAACACTGAAGCTTTCTTT.

This clone showed up just a few times. The chain is built from TRBV5-1 and TRBJ2-7; 10 bases align to TRBD2. Germline V gene lookup returns CDR1 SGHRS and CDR2 YFSETQ. With 4 bases clipped from V and 2 bases from J, the junction kept 6 bases outside the gene matches. The CDR3 contains 15 residues. The CDR3 coding sequence is TGCGCCAGCAGCCTAATAGCGGGGGGACCCTACGAGCAGTACTTC. Its protein product is CASSLIAGGPYEQYF. Combining the CDR3 with reference TRBV5-1 and TRBJ2-7 gives the whole variable domain KAGVTQTPRYLIKTRGQQVTLSCSPISGHRSVSWYQQTPGQGLQFLFEYFSETQRNKGNFPGRFSGRQFSNSRSEMNVSTLELGDSALYLCASSLIAGGPYEQYFGPGTRLTVT.

The chain uses TRBV6-5 and TRBJ1-2; maybe TRBD1 (5 bases). Trimming stripped 4 bases from V and 4 bases from J, with 13 bases between. Germline values: CDR1 MNHEY, CDR2 SVGAGI. The CDR3 has 14 residues. The CDR3 region has the DNA TGTGCCAGCAGTTCGGGGGTGCAGGGCTATGGCTACACCTTC. Encoded protein: CASSSGVQGYGYTF.